Shown below are 9 T cell receptor beta chains from a single sample sequenced in a study of OX40 agonist ivuxolimab in advanced cancers. TCRdb's table, derived via immunoSEQ multiplex PCR, lists solely in-frame clones and lacks some. Counted here are about 76,000 clones, around four fifths occurring once; the ten biggest clones make up around 1.8%. Sample: CD4+ or CD8+ T cells sorted from blood, taken in a trial of the OX40 agonist ivuxolimab. Source of these receptors: an adult with an advanced solid tumor such as melanoma, head and neck, liver or kidney cancer.

This chain links TRBV7-8 with TRBJ2-6; TRBD1 agrees at 8 bases. CDR3 size: 15 residues. J lost 5 bases, V lost 5 bases, and 5 bases had no gene match. Germline V gene lookup returns CDR1 SGHVS and CDR2 FQNEAQ. The CDR3 region has the DNA TGTGCCAGCAGCCAGGGGGCGGGAAGGGCCAACGTCCTGACTTTC. Encoded protein: CASSQGAGRANVLTF.

The gene calls are TRBV4-3 and TRBJ1-6; tentative D call: TRBD1 (5 bases). Trimming pared 5 bases from V and 7 bases from J, leaving 12 bases between. In germline, CDR1 is LGHNA, CDR2 YSLEER. This CDR3 is 14 amino acids long. The chain's CDR3 is CASSRQGENSPLHF. The CDR3 DNA is TGCGCCAGCAGCAGGCAGGGCGAAAATTCACCCCTCCACTTT.

This clone was counted once. The rearrangement links TRBV19 to TRBJ2-1; the D gene could be TRBD1 or TRBD2 (5 bases each). V shed 1 base and J shed 6 bases, with 13 bases lying between them. This CDR3 comprises 15 residues. Germline CDR1 and CDR2: LNHDA and SQIVND (reference sequence). CDR3 sequence: CASSIGGPLGNEQFF. The CDR3 region has the DNA TGTGCCAGTAGTATAGGGGGACCCCTGGGCAATGAGCAGTTCTTC.

The CDR3 nucleotides read TGCGCCAGCAGCTTGGATGGACAGGAACAAGAGACCCAGTACTTC. This sequence encodes CASSLDGQEQETQYF. This chain connects TRBV5-1 to TRBJ2-5; 7 nucleotides match TRBD1. This CDR3 is 15 amino acids long. The germline gives CDR1 SGHRS, CDR2 YFSETQ. The J segment lost 2 bases and the V segment lost 0 bases, leaving 4 bases of the junction unmatched.

The chain uses TRBV7-2 and TRBJ2-3; 11 bases are a match to TRBD2. CDR1 SGHTA and CDR2 FQGNSA come from the germline V gene. The CDR3 consists of 16 residues. The V and J ends lost 4 bases and 5 bases, in that order; junction bases with no gene match: 8. CDR3: CASSYTSGGGIDTQYF. In DNA form, the CDR3 reads TGTGCCAGCAGCTACACTAGCGGGGGAGGTATAGATACGCAGTATTTT.

V gene TRBV29-1 combines with J gene TRBJ2-7; 8 bases agree with TRBD1. There are 15 residues in the CDR3. Germline V gene lookup returns CDR1 SQVTM and CDR2 ANQGSEA. The J segment lost 2 bases and the V segment lost 6 bases, leaving 12 bases of the junction unmatched. DNA of the CDR3: TGCAGCGTCCGATCCGGGACAGGCCCACCCTACGAGCAGTACTTC. Protein sequence: CSVRSGTGPPYEQYF.

V and J are TRBV5-4 and TRBJ2-5, with D possibly called TRBD1 or TRBD2 (6 bases each). Germline CDR1 is SGHNT and CDR2 is YYREEE (reference sequence). Trimming removed 0 bases from V and 4 bases from J, with 16 bases in between. The CDR3 is 16 amino acids. CDR3 nucleotides: TGTGCCAGCAGCTTGGGGGGGGCCCTAACTTCAGAGACCCAGTACTTC. The encoded protein is CASSLGGALTSETQYF. Looking up the rest from reference TRBV5-4 and TRBJ2-5 gives the full variable domain: ETGVTQSPTHLIKTRGQQVTLRCSSQSGHNTVSWYQQALGQGPQFIFQYYREEENGRGNFPPRFSGLQFPNYSSELNVNALELDDSALYLCASSLGGALTSETQYFGPGTRLLVL.

The rearrangement links TRBV7-8 to TRBJ1-1, with D possibly being TRBD1 (6 bases). The CDR3 runs to 14 residues. Germline lookup yields CDR1 SGHVS and CDR2 FQNEAQ. V was clipped by 5 bases and J by 4 bases, with 14 bases between them. The CDR3 nucleotides are TGTGCCAGCAGCATGACTCCGACAGGCACTGAAGCTTTCTTT. Amino acids: CASSMTPTGTEAFF.

This sequence joins TRBV2 and TRBJ1-5, with 10 bases fitting TRBD1. CDR3 length: 17 residues. The germline gives CDR1 SNHLY, CDR2 FYNNEI. V lost 6 bases, J lost 2 bases, and 10 bases stayed unmatched. DNA for the CDR3: TGTGCCAGCAGGCCGGGACAGGGGAAGAGTGGCAATCAGCCCCAGCATTTT. The encoded protein is CASRPGQGKSGNQPQHF.